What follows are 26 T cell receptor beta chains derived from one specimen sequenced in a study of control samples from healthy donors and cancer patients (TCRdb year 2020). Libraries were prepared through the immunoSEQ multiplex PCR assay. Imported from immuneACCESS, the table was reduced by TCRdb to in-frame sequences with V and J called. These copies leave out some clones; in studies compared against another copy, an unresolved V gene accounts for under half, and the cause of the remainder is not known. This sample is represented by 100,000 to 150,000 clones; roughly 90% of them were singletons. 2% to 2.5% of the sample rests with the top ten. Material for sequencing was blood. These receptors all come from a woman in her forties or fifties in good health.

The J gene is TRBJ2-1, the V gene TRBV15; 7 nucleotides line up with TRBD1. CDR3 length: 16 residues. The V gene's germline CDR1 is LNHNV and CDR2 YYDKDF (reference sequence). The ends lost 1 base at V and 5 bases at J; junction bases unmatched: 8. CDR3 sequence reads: CATSRVTTGIDNEQFF. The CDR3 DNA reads TGTGCCACCAGCAGAGTAACGACAGGGATCGACAATGAGCAGTTCTTC.

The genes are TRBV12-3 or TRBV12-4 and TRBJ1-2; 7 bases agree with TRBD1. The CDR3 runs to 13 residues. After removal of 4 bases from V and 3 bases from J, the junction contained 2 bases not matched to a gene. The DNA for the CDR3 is TGTGCCAGCAGTTACGACAGGGACTATGGCTACACCTTC. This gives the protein CASSYDRDYGYTF.

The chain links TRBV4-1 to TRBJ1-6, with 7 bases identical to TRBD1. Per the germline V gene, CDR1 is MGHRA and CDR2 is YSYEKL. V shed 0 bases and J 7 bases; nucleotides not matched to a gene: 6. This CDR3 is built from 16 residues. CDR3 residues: CASSQDRGTANSPLHF. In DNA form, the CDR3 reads TGCGCCAGCAGCCAAGATCGAGGGACAGCCAATTCACCCCTCCACTTT.

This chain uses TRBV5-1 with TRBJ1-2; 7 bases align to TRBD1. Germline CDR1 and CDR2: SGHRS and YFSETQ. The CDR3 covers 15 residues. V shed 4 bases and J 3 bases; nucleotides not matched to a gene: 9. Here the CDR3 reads CASSPDRVADYGYTF. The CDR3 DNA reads TGCGCCAGCAGCCCCGACAGGGTTGCGGACTATGGCTACACCTTC.

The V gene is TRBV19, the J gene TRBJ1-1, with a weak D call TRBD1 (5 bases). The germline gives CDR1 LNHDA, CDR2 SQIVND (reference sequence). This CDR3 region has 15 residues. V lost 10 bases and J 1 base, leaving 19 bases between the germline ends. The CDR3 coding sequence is TGTGCCACTAGGACCCGGGCCCAGGGGAACACTGAAGCTTTCTTT. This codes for CATRTRAQGNTEAFF.

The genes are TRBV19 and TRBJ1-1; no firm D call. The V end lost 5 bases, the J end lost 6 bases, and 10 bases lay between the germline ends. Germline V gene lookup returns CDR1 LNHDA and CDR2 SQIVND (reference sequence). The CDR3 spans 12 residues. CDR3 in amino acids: CASSDRVAEAFF. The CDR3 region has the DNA TGTGCCAGTAGTGATAGGGTCGCTGAAGCTTTCTTT.

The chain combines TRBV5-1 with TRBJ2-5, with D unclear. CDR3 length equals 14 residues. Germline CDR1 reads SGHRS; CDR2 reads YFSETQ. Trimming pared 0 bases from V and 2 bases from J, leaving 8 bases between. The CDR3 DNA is TGCGCCAGCAGCTTGGTTTCCGCACAAGAGACCCAGTACTTC. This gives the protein CASSLVSAQETQYF.

The CDR3 region is CASSLGGAGGPRTYNEQFF. CDR3 in DNA: TGCGCCAGCAGCTTGGGTGGAGCGGGGGGTCCTCGAACCTACAATGAGCAGTTCTTC. This sequence joins TRBV5-1 and TRBJ2-1; 9 nucleotides line up with TRBD2. Germline CDR1 and CDR2: SGHRS and YFSETQ. The junction had 12 bases not matched to a gene; V was cut back by 0 bases and J by 2 bases. The CDR3 is made up of 19 amino acids.

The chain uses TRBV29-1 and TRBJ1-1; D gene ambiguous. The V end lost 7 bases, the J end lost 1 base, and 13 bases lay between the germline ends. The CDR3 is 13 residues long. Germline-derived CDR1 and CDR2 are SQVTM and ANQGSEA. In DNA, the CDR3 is TGCAGCGCAAGGACTACAGAGAACACTGAAGCTTTCTTT. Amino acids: CSARTTENTEAFF. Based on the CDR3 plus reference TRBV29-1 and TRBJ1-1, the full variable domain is SAVISQKPSRDICQRGTSLTIQCQVDSQVTMMFWYRQQPGQSLTLIATANQGSEATYESGFVIDKFPISRPNLTFSTLTVSNMSPEDSSIYLCSARTTENTEAFFGQGTRLTVV.

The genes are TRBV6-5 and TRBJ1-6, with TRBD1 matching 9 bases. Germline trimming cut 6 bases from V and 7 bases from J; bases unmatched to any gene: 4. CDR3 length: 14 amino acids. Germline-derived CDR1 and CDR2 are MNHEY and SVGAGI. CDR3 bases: TGTGCCAGCAGATCTGGACAGGGGAATTCACCCCTCCACTTT. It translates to CASRSGQGNSPLHF.

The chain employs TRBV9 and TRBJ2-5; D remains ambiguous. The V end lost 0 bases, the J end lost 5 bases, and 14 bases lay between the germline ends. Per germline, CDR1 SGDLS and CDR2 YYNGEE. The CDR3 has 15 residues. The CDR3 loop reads CASSVAPRKEETQYF. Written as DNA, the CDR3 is TGTGCCAGCAGCGTAGCCCCCAGAAAGGAGGAGACCCAGTACTTC. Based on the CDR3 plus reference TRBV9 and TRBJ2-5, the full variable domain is DSGVTQTPKHLITATGQRVTLRCSPRSGDLSVYWYQQSLDQGLQFLIQYYNGEERAKGNILERFSAQQFPDLHSELNLSSLELGDSALYFCASSVAPRKEETQYFGPGTRLLVL.

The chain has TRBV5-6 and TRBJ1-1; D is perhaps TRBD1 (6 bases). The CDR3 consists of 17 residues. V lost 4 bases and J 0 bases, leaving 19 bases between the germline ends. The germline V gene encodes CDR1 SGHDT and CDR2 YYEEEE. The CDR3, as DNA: TGTGCCAGCAGCAGAATTTCGACAGGCCCCATGAACACTGAAGCTTTCTTT. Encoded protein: CASSRISTGPMNTEAFF.

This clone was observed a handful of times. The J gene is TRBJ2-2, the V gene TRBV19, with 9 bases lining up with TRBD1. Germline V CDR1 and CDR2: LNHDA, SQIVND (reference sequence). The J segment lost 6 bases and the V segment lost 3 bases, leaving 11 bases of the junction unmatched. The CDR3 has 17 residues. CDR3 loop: CASSMKVGTGFSGELFF. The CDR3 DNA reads TGTGCCAGTAGTATGAAGGTGGGGACAGGGTTTTCCGGGGAGCTGTTTTTT. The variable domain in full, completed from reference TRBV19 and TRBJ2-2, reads DGGITQSPKYLFRKEGQNVTLSCEQNLNHDAMYWYRQDPGQGLRLIYYSQIVNDFQKGDIAEGYSVSREKKESFPLTVTSAQKNPTAFYLCASSMKVGTGFSGELFFGEGSRLTVL.

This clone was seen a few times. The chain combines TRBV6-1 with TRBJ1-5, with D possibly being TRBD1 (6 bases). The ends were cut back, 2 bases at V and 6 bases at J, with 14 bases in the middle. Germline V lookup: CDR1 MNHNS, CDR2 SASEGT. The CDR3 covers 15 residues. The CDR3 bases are TGTGCCAGCAGTGAATCTTTCCCAGGGGTTCAGCCCCAGCATTTT. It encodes CASSESFPGVQPQHF.

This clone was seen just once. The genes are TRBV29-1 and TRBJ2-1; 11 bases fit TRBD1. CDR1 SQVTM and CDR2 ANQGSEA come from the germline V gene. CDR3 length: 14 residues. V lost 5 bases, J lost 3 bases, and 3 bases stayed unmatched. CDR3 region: CSVRGQGDYNEQFF. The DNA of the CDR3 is TGCAGCGTTCGGGGACAGGGGGACTACAATGAGCAGTTCTTC.

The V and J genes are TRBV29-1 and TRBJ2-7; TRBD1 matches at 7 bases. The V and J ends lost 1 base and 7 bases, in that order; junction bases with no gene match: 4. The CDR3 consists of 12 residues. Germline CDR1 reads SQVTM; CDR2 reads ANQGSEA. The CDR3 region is CSVEGTGSEQYF. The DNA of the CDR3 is TGCAGCGTTGAAGGGACAGGAAGTGAGCAGTACTTC.

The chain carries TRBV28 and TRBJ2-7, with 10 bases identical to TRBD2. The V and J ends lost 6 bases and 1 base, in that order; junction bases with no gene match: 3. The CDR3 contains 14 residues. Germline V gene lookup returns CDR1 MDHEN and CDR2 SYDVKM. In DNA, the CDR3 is TGTGCCAGCAGAACTAGCGGGGCATCCTACGAGCAGTACTTC. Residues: CASRTSGASYEQYF.

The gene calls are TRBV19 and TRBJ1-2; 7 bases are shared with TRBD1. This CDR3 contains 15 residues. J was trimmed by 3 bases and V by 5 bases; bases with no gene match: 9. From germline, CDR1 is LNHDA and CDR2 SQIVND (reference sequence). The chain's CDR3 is CASSSRQGLDYGYTF. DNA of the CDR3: TGTGCCAGTAGTTCTCGACAGGGACTAGACTATGGCTACACCTTC.

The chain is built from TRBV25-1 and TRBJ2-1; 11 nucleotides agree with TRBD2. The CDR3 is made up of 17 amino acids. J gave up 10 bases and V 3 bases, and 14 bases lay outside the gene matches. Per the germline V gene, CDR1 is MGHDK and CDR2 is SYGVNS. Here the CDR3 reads CASSESGVSGGAREQFF. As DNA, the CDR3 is TGTGCCAGCAGTGAGTCCGGGGTTAGCGGGGGGGCCCGGGAGCAGTTCTTC.

The CDR3 reads CASKFGLGAREAFF. CDR3 bases: TGTGCCAGCAAGTTCGGACTGGGAGCCCGTGAAGCTTTCTTT. J is TRBJ1-1 and V is TRBV11-2; unclear D gene. There are 14 residues in the CDR3. The V and J ends lost 7 bases and 7 bases respectively, with 19 bases between them. Germline-derived CDR1 and CDR2 are SGHAT and FQNNGV.

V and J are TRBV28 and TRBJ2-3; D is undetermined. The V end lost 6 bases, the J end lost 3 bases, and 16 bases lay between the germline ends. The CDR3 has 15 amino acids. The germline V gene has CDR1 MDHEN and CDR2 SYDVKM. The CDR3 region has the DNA TGTGCCAGCAGCCCGGTCGGGTTTGAGACAGATACGCAGTATTTT. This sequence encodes CASSPVGFETDTQYF.

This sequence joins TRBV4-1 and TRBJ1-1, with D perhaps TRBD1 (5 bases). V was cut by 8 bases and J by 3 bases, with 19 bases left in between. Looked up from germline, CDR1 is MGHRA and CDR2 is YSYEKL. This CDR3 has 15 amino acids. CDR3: CASHGRGEIYTEAFF. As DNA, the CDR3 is TGCGCCAGCCACGGGCGGGGGGAAATTTACACTGAAGCTTTCTTT.

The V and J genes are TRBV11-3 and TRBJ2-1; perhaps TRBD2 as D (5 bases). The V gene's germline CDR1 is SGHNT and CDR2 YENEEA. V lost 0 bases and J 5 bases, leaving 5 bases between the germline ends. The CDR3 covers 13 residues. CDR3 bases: TGTGCCAGCAGCTTAGAGGAGGACAATGAGCAGTTCTTC. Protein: CASSLEEDNEQFF.

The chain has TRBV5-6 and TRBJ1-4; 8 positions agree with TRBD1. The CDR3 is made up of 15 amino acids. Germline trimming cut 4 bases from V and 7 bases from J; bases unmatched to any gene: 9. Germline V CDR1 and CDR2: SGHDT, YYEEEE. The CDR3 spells CASSLFRGLGEKLFF. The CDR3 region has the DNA TGTGCCAGCAGCCTATTCAGGGGGCTCGGTGAAAAACTGTTTTTT.

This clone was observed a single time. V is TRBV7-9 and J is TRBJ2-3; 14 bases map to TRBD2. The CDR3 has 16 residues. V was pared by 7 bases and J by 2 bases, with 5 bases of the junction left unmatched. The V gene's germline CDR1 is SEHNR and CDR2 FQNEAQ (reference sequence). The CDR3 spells CASNPGLAGDTDTQYF. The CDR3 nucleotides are TGTGCCAGCAACCCGGGACTAGCGGGAGACACAGATACGCAGTATTTT.

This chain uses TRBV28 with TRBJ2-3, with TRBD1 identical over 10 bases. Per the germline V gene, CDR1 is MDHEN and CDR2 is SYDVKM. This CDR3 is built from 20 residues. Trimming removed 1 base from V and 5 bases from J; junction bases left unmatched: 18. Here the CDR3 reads CASSLFGRAGTGVMQDTQYF. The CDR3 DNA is TGTGCCAGCAGTTTATTCGGCCGGGCCGGGACAGGGGTCATGCAAGATACGCAGTATTTT.